This entry lists 22 T cell receptor beta chains sequenced from one sample in a study of T cells in Graves' hyperthyroidism and ophthalmopathy. Regions amplified from RNA transcripts were the TCR beta CDR3 regions. The TCR CDR3 first-round RT-PCR relied on the HTBI primer set. Using its own MiXCR run on the multiplex PCR reads, TCRdb lists one record per CDR3 protein. This sample has around 610,000 distinct CDR3 sequences, with under 15% found just once. The sequenced material came from blood. These receptor sequences come from a woman aged 40 to 50 with Graves' ophthalmopathy.

The rearrangement links TRBV11-2 to TRBJ1-2; tentatively, D is TRBD1 (5 bases). Germline V gene sequence: CDR1 SGHAT, CDR2 FQNNGV. The V and J ends lost 5 bases and 8 bases respectively, with 15 bases between them. The length of the CDR3 is 13 residues. CDR3 in amino acids: CASSLGTPKGYTF. DNA of the CDR3: TGTGCCAGCAGCCTAGGGACCCCCAAGGGCTACACCTTC.

This clonotype was found many times. This chain connects TRBV27 to TRBJ1-2; D perhaps matches TRBD1 (5 bases). V lost 7 bases and J 2 bases, leaving 11 bases between the germline ends. Germline loops: CDR1 MNHEY, CDR2 SMNVEV (reference sequence). The CDR3 has 13 residues. CDR3 region: CASKWGENYGYTF. The CDR3, as DNA: TGTGCCAGCAAATGGGGGGAAAACTATGGCTACACCTTC.

This clonotype was seen many times. CDR3 bases: TGCGCCAGCAGCTTGGGGTCTAGCGGGGCCTACGAGCAGTACTTC. The encoded protein is CASSLGSSGAYEQYF. The chain couples TRBV5-1 to TRBJ2-7; 9 bases align to TRBD2. With V trimmed by 0 bases and J by 2 bases, 3 bases remained unmatched. The CDR3 has 15 amino acids. The germline CDR1 and CDR2 sequences are SGHRS and YFSETQ.

This clonotype came up many times. The chain is built from TRBV20-1 and TRBJ2-7; unclear D gene. The germline V gene encodes CDR1 DFQATT and CDR2 SNEGSKA (reference sequence). The germline V and J ends were trimmed by 1 base and 2 bases, with 9 bases remaining between them. The CDR3 consists of 13 residues. The CDR3 reads CSARGNLAYEQYF. CDR3 in DNA: TGCAGTGCTAGAGGGAACCTAGCCTACGAGCAGTACTTC.

This clonotype was counted only a few times. An end of the junction differs from the germline gene, which may be a read error. V gene TRBV11-2 combines with J gene TRBJ2-3, with 8 bases fitting TRBD2. CDR3 length equals 17 residues. Germline CDR1 reads SGHAT; CDR2 reads FQNNGV. The CDR3 loop is CASSLVAGRTSTNTQYF. The CDR3, as DNA: TGTGCCAGCAGCTTAGTAGCGGGAAGAACTAGCACAAATACGCAGTATTTT.

This clonotype was recorded a few times. The rearrangement uses TRBV10-1 and TRBJ2-4, with 7 bases fitting TRBD2. CDR1 is WNHNN, CDR2 SYGVQD, per germline (reference sequence). CDR3 length: 13 residues. The J segment lost 8 bases and the V segment lost 0 bases, leaving 1 base of the junction unmatched. CDR3 protein: CASSESGGDIQYF. CDR3 nucleotide sequence: TGCGCCAGCAGTGAGTCGGGGGGGGACATTCAGTACTTC.

This clonotype was found many times. The V gene is TRBV12-3 or TRBV12-4, the J gene TRBJ2-4; maybe TRBD1 (6 bases). The V end lost 4 bases, the J end lost 4 bases, and 8 bases lay between the germline ends. There are 13 residues in the CDR3. CDR3 nucleotide sequence: TGTGCCAGCAGTTATCAGGGGAAAAACATTCAGTACTTC. Amino acid sequence: CASSYQGKNIQYF.

The table lists this clonotype with many counts. The rearrangement uses TRBV12-3 or TRBV12-4 and TRBJ2-7, with 9 bases that match TRBD2. The V segment lost 1 base and the J segment 5 bases; nucleotides outside the gene matches: 6. The CDR3 contains 15 residues. CDR3 nucleotide sequence: TGTGCCAGCAGTTTAGGGGCTAGCGGGACACACGAGCAGTACTTC. It translates to CASSLGASGTHEQYF.

The table lists this clonotype with many counts. The chain links TRBV12-5 to TRBJ1-5; D is uncertain. V lost 0 bases and J 7 bases, leaving 13 bases between the germline ends. Germline lookup yields CDR1 LGHNT and CDR2 FRNRAP. The CDR3 length is 15 residues. The CDR3 DNA sequence: TGTGCTAGTGGTTTGGTAACGGGTTATTTACAGCCCCAGCATTTT. Encoded protein: CASGLVTGYLQPQHF.

This rearrangement joins TRBV12-3 or TRBV12-4 to TRBJ2-7, with TRBD1 identical over 9 bases. The CDR3 totals 15 residues. V dropped 6 bases and J dropped 7; count of bases not matched to a gene: 13. CDR3: CASRPGQGNTGEQYF. DNA for the CDR3: TGTGCCAGCAGGCCGGGACAGGGCAACACCGGGGAGCAGTACTTC.

The V and J genes are TRBV18 and TRBJ1-2; 12 nucleotides agree with TRBD1. Germline V gene data show CDR1 as KGHSH and CDR2 as LQKENI. This CDR3 has 18 amino acids. V lost 2 bases to trimming and J lost 3 bases; unmatched junction nucleotides: 10. The CDR3 spells CASSPRAGTGGAYYGYTF. The DNA of the CDR3 is TGTGCCAGCTCACCAAGGGCCGGGACAGGGGGCGCATACTATGGCTACACCTTC. The complete variable domain, with remaining parts taken from reference TRBV18 and TRBJ1-2, reads NAGVMQNPRHLVRRRGQEARLRCSPMKGHSHVYWYRQLPEEGLKFMVYLQKENIIDESGMPKERFSAEFPKEGPSILRIQQVVRGDSAAYFCASSPRAGTGGAYYGYTFGSGTRLTVV.

The table lists this clonotype with a few counts. The chain recombines TRBV20-1 with TRBJ2-5; TRBD2 matches 8 bases. Trimming cost V 3 bases and J 5 bases; bases outside gene matches: 14. The V gene's germline CDR1 is DFQATT and CDR2 SNEGSKA (reference sequence). CDR3 length equals 16 residues. The CDR3 DNA is TGCAGTGCTAGCCCCCTTTCGGGAGGGCTTTGGGAGACCCAGTACTTC. Protein product: CSASPLSGGLWETQYF.

This clonotype has a handful of counts. The chain recombines TRBV28 with TRBJ2-7; D is possibly TRBD1 (5 bases). CDR3 size: 15 residues. Per germline, CDR1 MDHEN and CDR2 SYDVKM. The V and J ends lost 2 bases and 2 bases respectively, with 13 bases between them. The CDR3 DNA follows: TGTGCCAGCAGTTTAATGTTTGACAGTCCCTACGAGCAGTACTTC. Translation: CASSLMFDSPYEQYF.

At least ten counts were recorded for this clonotype. This chain joins TRBV12-3 or TRBV12-4 and TRBJ2-7; TRBD1 matches 9 bases. V shed 7 bases and J 6 bases; nucleotides not matched to a gene: 10. The CDR3 extends over 14 amino acids. The CDR3 DNA sequence: TGTGCCAGCATGAGCACGGGACAGGGTGGCGAGCAGTACTTC. Protein: CASMSTGQGGEQYF.

In its sample, this clonotype was seen many times. This chain connects TRBV7-2 to TRBJ2-5; D may correspond to TRBD1 or TRBD2 (5 bases each). V was trimmed by 5 bases and J by 2 bases, leaving 18 bases between them. This CDR3 spans 16 amino acids. Germline V gene sequence: CDR1 SGHTA, CDR2 FQGNSA. The DNA of the CDR3 is TGTGCCAGCAGCCGTCCGGGACGGTCTTTACAAGAGACCCAGTACTTC. Encoded protein: CASSRPGRSLQETQYF. Full variable domain (outside the CDR3, taken from reference TRBV7-2 and TRBJ2-5): GAGVSQSPSNKVTEKGKDVELRCDPISGHTALYWYRQSLGQGLEFLIYFQGNSAPDKSGLPSDRFSAERTGGSVSTLTIQRTQQEDSAVYLCASSRPGRSLQETQYFGPGTRLLVL.

This clonotype was seen a single time. The gene calls are TRBV6-1 and TRBJ2-7, with 8 bases fitting TRBD1. The CDR3 runs to 15 residues. Trimming took 8 bases from V and 1 from J; bases not matched to a gene: 10. Germline-derived CDR1 and CDR2 are MNHNS and SASEGT. As DNA, the CDR3 is TGTGCCAGCCCCCTAGGGACAGGAACGTCCTACGAGCAGTACTTC. This translates into CASPLGTGTSYEQYF.

This clonotype was counted many times. The chain is built from TRBV6-5 and TRBJ2-7, with D possibly matching TRBD2 (6 bases). The V and J ends lost 8 bases and 3 bases respectively, with 14 bases between them. Germline CDR1 and CDR2: MNHEY and SVGAGI. CDR3 size: 13 residues. This CDR3 is CASVSVGGYEQYF. CDR3 nucleotide sequence: TGTGCCAGCGTTTCAGTCGGGGGCTACGAGCAGTACTTC.

There are many counts of this clonotype. The V call is TRBV20-1, the J call TRBJ2-7; 10 nucleotides agree with TRBD2. V shed 3 bases, J shed 0 bases, and the junction held 5 bases outside the gene matches. This CDR3 is 15 amino acids long. Germline CDR1 and CDR2: DFQATT and SNEGSKA (reference sequence). The CDR3 sequence: CSASRLAGFSYEQYF. The CDR3 DNA follows: TGCAGTGCTAGCCGACTAGCGGGTTTCTCCTACGAGCAGTACTTC.

This clonotype occurred once. The chain recombines TRBV19 with TRBJ2-2, with unresolved D. Germline lookup yields CDR1 LNHDA and CDR2 SQIVND (reference sequence). CDR3 length: 14 residues. The germline V and J ends were trimmed by 3 bases and 7 bases, with 12 bases remaining between them. CDR3 loop: CASSIVGSGGELFF. DNA of the CDR3: TGTGCCAGTAGTATTGTGGGTTCGGGCGGGGAGCTGTTTTTT.

In this sample, this clonotype turned up many times. CDR3 loop: CASVGGIYGYTF. CDR3 in DNA: TGTGCCAGCGTGGGGGGGATCTATGGCTACACCTTC. J is TRBJ1-2 and V is TRBV28; D may be TRBD1 (5 bases). In germline, CDR1 is MDHEN, CDR2 SYDVKM. V lost 8 bases to trimming and J lost 4 bases, with 11 bases between them. This CDR3 contains 12 residues.

This clonotype was seen ten or more times. The V call is TRBV6-1, the J call TRBJ2-7; possibly TRBD2 for D (6 bases). Germline CDR1 reads MNHNS; CDR2 reads SASEGT. The length of the CDR3 is 13 residues. The germline V and J ends were trimmed by 11 bases and 4 bases, with 18 bases remaining between them. The CDR3 bases are TGTGCCGGGGGAGGACCCCTCCAATACGAGCAGTACTTC. Its translation: CAGGGPLQYEQYF.

This clonotype was counted ten times or more. The chain joins TRBV15 to TRBJ1-5, with no clear D. This CDR3 spans 12 amino acids. In germline, CDR1 is LNHNV, CDR2 YYDKDF (reference sequence). Trimming removed 5 bases at V and 3 bases at J, with 5 bases between. For the CDR3, the DNA is TGTGCCACCAGCCGAGTCAATCAGCCCCAGCATTTT. It translates to CATSRVNQPQHF.